The 5 T cell receptor beta chains reported below all come from one sample, sequenced in a study of regulatory T cells in long-lasting Graves disease. Time point given: persistent/refractory GD, antithyroid drugs over 5 years with positive TRAb. From PBMCs, RNA was extracted and then used to make the TCR library. According to the study, TCR beta libraries were built with iRepertoire HTBI primers and CDR3-region Arm-PCR. TCRdb independently ran MiXCR on the multiplex PCR reads; one entry per CDR3 protein. The sample has around 460,000 distinct CDR3 sequences; roughly 21% are singletons. This specimen was peripheral blood mononuclear cells (PBMCs), taken when the disease was refractory, from a patient treated with antithyroid drugs. The receptors were gathered from a female donor with Graves disease.

This clonotype has at least ten counts. J is TRBJ2-2 and V is TRBV2, with TRBD2 matching 8 bases. Germline V gene lookup returns CDR1 SNHLY and CDR2 FYNNEI. The CDR3 is made up of 14 amino acids. J lost 7 bases, V lost 8 bases, and 9 bases had no gene match. This CDR3 is CASSPGGWDGELFF. Here the CDR3 DNA reads TGTGCCAGCTCCCCGGGAGGGTGGGACGGGGAGCTGTTTTTT.

As for this clonotype: A read error may explain this, as a much larger clone is one base away. The chain recombines TRBV28 with TRBJ2-7; 7 bases line up with TRBD2. The CDR3 runs 15 residues. The V and J ends lost 5 bases and 3 bases, in that order; junction bases with no gene match: 10. The germline V gene encodes CDR1 MDHEN and CDR2 SYDVKM. The CDR3 DNA sequence: TGTGCCAGCAGTGCCTCCAGCGGGGCCATCTACGAGCAGTACTTC. Its protein is CASSASSGAIYEQYF.

In the case of this clonotype: This likely came from a read error, as a far larger clone is one base away. The chain carries TRBV12-3 or TRBV12-4 and TRBJ2-5; the D call may be TRBD1 or TRBD2 (6 bases each). The CDR3 length is 16 residues. Trimming took off 3 bases at V and 7 bases at J, with 21 bases between the two ends. CDR3 nucleotide sequence: TGTGCCAGCAGTTTCCCCGGGACAAGGACTATTCGGACCCAGTACTTC. Translation gives CASSFPGTRTIRTQYF.

Details on this clonotype: One end of the junction does not line up with germline, which may come from a read error. The chain employs TRBV5-1 and TRBJ2-7; 7 bases match TRBD1. Germline V CDR1 and CDR2: SGHRS, YFSETQ. This CDR3 has 15 amino acids. The CDR3 DNA reads TGCGCCAGCAGCCGGACGGGGACAGCGAATTACGAGCAGTATTTC. Protein product: CASSRTGTANYEQYF. Together with reference TRBV5-1 and TRBJ2-7, the CDR3 gives the full variable domain: KAGVTQTPRYLIKTRGQQVTLSCSPISGHRSVSWYQQTPGQGLQFLFEYFSETQRNKGNFPGRFSGRQFSNSRSEMNVSTLELGDSALYLCASSRTGTANYEQYFGPGTRLTVT.

The J gene is TRBJ1-6, the V gene TRBV2; tentatively, D is TRBD1 (5 bases). V was cut by 1 base and J by 18 bases, with 22 bases left in between. Germline-derived CDR1 and CDR2 are SNHLY and FYNNEI. The CDR3 is 15 residues long. As DNA, the CDR3 is TGTGCCAGCAGTGAAGGACAGACCTTCAATTCATCCCCCCACTTT. This codes for CASSEGQTFNSSPHF. Supplemented by reference TRBV2 and TRBJ1-6, the full variable domain reads EPEVTQTPSHQVTQMGQEVILRCVPISNHLYFYWYRQILGQKVEFLVSFYNNEISEKSEIFDDQFSVERPDGSNFTLKIRSTKLEDSAMYFCASSEGQTFNSSPHFGNGTRLTVT.